A selection of T cell receptor beta chains follows, all from one sample in a study of T-cell memory formation after mild COVID-19. MiXCR, applied by TCRdb to the 5' RACE reads, yields one record per CDR3 protein. The data contain under 450,000 distinct CDR3 sequences, 20% to 25% of them singletons. The material sequenced was PBMCs or a T cell subset sorted from them (not recorded which). All receptors derive from an adult woman who had mild COVID-19 (a few samples of this study predate the infection). Cell type and time point are not known. Each CDR3 is given with its conserved first and last residue. A D gene is named only where the DNA matches it firmly. Clone size is given for some rows only: seen once, a few or many times, or a class if the clone is expanded.

TRBV30	20	-	TRBJ2-4	-	CAWSWGPKKGGGIAKNIQYF	TGTGCCTGGAGTTGGGGCCCCAAGAAAGGAGGGGGGATAGCCAAAAACATTCAGTACTTC
TRBV7-9	17	few	TRBJ1-2	TRBD1	CASSFATGWGENYGYTF	TGTGCCAGCAGCTTTGCGACAGGGTGGGGGGAGAACTATGGCTACACCTTC
TRBV29-1	17	few	TRBJ2-7	TRBD2	CSVVSSYLAGGSYEQYF	TGCAGCGTTGTATCCTCCTACCTAGCGGGGGGCTCCTACGAGCAGTACTTC
TRBV19	14	-	TRBJ2-1	TRBD1	CARSATGGNNEQFF	TGTGCCCGTAGTGCAACAGGGGGGAACAATGAGCAGTTCTTC
TRBV7-9	18	-	TRBJ1-2	-	CASSIDPRSQFLFVGYTF	TGTGCCAGCAGCATTGACCCGAGAAGTCAATTTTTATTTGTTGGCTACACCTTC
TRBV24-1	13	few	TRBJ1-1	-	CATSEGRTTEAFF	TGTGCCACCAGTGAAGGGCGTACCACTGAAGCTTTCTTT
TRBV18	17	few	TRBJ1-5	TRBD1	CASSIAGQGRVNQPQHF	TGTGCCAGCTCTATCGCCGGACAGGGACGAGTCAATCAGCCCCAGCATTTT
TRBV20-1	15	few	TRBJ1-2	-	CSARDLRTYSGGYTF	TGCAGTGCTAGAGATTTGAGGACCTACTCGGGTGGCTACACCTTC
TRBV20-1	15	few	TRBJ2-2	-	CSAPLIQTNTGELFF	TGCAGTGCTCCGTTGATTCAGACGAACACCGGGGAGCTGTTTTTT
TRBV12-3/TRBV12-4	15	-	TRBJ2-2	TRBD1	CASSRQGRNTGELFF	TGTGCCAGCAGTCGACAGGGCCGGAACACCGGGGAGCTGTTTTTT
TRBV5-1	15	-	TRBJ2-3	TRBD1	CASSGTGRETDTQYF	TGCGCCAGCAGCGGGACAGGGAGGGAGACAGATACGCAGTATTTT
TRBV5-1	14	few	TRBJ2-7	-	CASPGGTVSYEQYF	TGCGCCAGCCCAGGCGGGACAGTCTCCTACGAGCAGTACTTC
TRBV14	15	-	TRBJ2-1	TRBD1	CASSPFGQGWNEQFF	TGTGCCAGCAGCCCCTTCGGACAGGGGTGGAATGAGCAGTTCTTC
TRBV12-3/TRBV12-4	12	once	TRBJ2-7	-	CASSLEAGIRYF	TGTGCCAGCAGTTTAGAGGCAGGGATACGGTACTTC
TRBV30	16	-	TRBJ2-5	-	CAWSVAAGKGLSTQYF	TGTGCCTGGAGCGTCGCTGCAGGGAAGGGTCTTTCGACCCAGTACTTC
TRBV7-9	15	few	TRBJ2-7	TRBD1	CASSDTGTASYEQYF	TGTGCCAGCAGTGATACCGGGACAGCTTCCTACGAGCAGTACTTC
TRBV29-1	10	-	TRBJ2-3	TRBD2	CSVRLAEQYF	TGCAGCGTTCGACTAGCGGAGCAGTATTTT
TRBV27	15	few	TRBJ2-7	TRBD2	CASSLELAAPYEQYF	TGTGCCAGCAGTTTGGAACTAGCGGCACCCTACGAGCAGTACTTC
TRBV25-1	15	-	TRBJ2-5	-	CASTPGASERETQYF	TGTGCCAGCACCCCAGGCGCTAGCGAGCGCGAGACCCAGTACTTC
TRBV20-1	14	many	TRBJ1-3	-	CSASPPYSGNTIYF	TGCAGTGCTAGTCCGCCGTACTCTGGAAACACCATATATTTT
TRBV29-1	16	few	TRBJ1-2	-	CSVLSWAITGDYGYTF	TGCAGCGTCCTTTCATGGGCCATAACGGGAGACTATGGCTACACCTTC
TRBV12-3/TRBV12-4	16	many	TRBJ1-3	-	CASTRDVQYSGNTIYF	TGTGCCAGCACTCGGGACGTCCAATACTCTGGAAACACCATATATTTT
TRBV9	16	-	TRBJ2-3	TRBD2	CASSVASGSGVDTQYF	TGTGCCAGCAGCGTAGCTAGCGGGAGCGGAGTTGATACGCAGTATTTT
TRBV7-2	14	few	TRBJ1-4	TRBD1	CASSRDRGHEKLFF	TGTGCCAGCAGCAGGGACAGGGGGCATGAAAAACTGTTTTTT
TRBV29-1	12	many	TRBJ1-1	TRBD1	CSVETSGTGAFF	TGCAGCGTTGAAACTTCCGGGACAGGGGCTTTCTTT
TRBV20-1	17	-	TRBJ1-5	-	CSARTLLPGHDNQPQHF	TGCAGTGCTAGAACTCTGCTACCGGGACATGACAATCAGCCCCAGCATTTT
TRBV18	13	-	TRBJ1-5	-	CASSPWDNQPQHF	TGTGCCAGCTCACCATGGGACAATCAGCCCCAGCATTTT
TRBV10-3	15	-	TRBJ1-1	-	CAISVGGDLNTEAFF	TGTGCCATCAGTGTGGGGGGGGATTTGAACACTGAAGCTTTCTTT
TRBV12-3/TRBV12-4	11	-	TRBJ2-7	-	CASSWGAEQYF	TGTGCCAGCAGTTGGGGTGCCGAGCAGTACTTC
TRBV24-1	17	few	TRBJ2-1	-	CATSETGQPSSYNEQFF	TGTGCCACCAGTGAGACCGGACAGCCCAGCTCCTACAATGAGCAGTTCTTC